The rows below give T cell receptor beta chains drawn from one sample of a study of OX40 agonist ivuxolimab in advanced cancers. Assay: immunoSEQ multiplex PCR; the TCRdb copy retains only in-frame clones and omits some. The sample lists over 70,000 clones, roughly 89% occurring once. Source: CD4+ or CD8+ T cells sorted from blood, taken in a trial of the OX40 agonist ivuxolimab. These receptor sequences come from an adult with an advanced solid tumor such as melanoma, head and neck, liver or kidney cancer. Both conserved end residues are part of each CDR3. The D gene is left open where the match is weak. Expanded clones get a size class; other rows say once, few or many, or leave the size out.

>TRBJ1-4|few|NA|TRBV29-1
CSVRGSRFNEKLFF
TGCAGCGTTCGTGGCAGCCGATTTAATGAAAAACTGTTTTTT
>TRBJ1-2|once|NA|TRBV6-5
CASLRRQENYGYTF
TGTGCCAGCCTCCGAAGACAGGAGAACTATGGCTACACCTTC
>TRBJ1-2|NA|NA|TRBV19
CASSAWGTGLRGGYTF
TGTGCCAGTAGTGCGTGGGGCACAGGGCTCAGGGGAGGCTACACCTTC
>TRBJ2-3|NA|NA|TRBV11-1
CASSFVVGRWDTQYF
TGTGCCAGCAGCTTCGTAGTTGGCCGCTGGGATACGCAGTATTTT
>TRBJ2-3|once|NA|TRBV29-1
CSVEGGFTDTQYF
TGCAGCGTTGAAGGCGGATTCACAGATACGCAGTATTTT
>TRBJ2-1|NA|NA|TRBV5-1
CASSLQSSYNEQFF
TGCGCCAGCAGCTTGCAGAGCTCCTACAATGAGCAGTTCTTC
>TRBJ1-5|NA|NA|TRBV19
CASSITDVLYNQPQHF
TGTGCCAGTAGTATCACGGACGTCTTATACAATCAGCCCCAGCATTTT
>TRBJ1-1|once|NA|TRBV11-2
CASSSRRWNTEAFF
TGTGCCAGCAGCTCCCGACGGTGGAACACTGAAGCTTTCTTT
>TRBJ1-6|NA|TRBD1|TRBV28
CASSTGQGSSYNSPLHF
TGTGCCAGCAGTACAGGACAGGGGAGCTCCTATAATTCACCCCTCCACTTT
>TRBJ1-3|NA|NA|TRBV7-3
CASRATGYSGNTIYF
TGTGCCAGCAGGGCCACAGGCTACTCTGGAAACACCATATATTTT
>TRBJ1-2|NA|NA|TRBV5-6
CASSYTGGGGYTF
TGTGCCAGCAGCTATACCGGGGGCGGTGGCTACACCTTC
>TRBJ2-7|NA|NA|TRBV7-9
CASSQTGNEQYF
TGTGCCAGCAGCCAAACAGGGAACGAGCAGTACTTC
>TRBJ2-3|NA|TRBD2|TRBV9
CASSVAGGSTDTQYF
TGTGCCAGCAGCGTAGCGGGGGGAAGCACAGATACGCAGTATTTT
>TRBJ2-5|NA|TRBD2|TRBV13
CASSSRLAGGPRETQYF
TGTGCCAGCAGCTCCCGACTAGCGGGAGGGCCAAGGGAGACCCAGTACTTC
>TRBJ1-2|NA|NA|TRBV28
CASRARWTANYGYTF
TGTGCCAGCAGGGCCCGCTGGACAGCTAACTATGGCTACACCTTC
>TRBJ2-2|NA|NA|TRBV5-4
CASSLAWGTGELFF
TGTGCCAGCAGCTTGGCCTGGGGCACCGGGGAGCTGTTTTTT
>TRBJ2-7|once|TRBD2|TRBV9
CASSGGLAASYEQYF
TGTGCCAGCAGCGGGGGACTAGCGGCTTCCTACGAGCAGTACTTC
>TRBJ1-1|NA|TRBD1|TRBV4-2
CASSQEGTVVGTEAFF
TGTGCCAGCAGCCAAGAGGGGACAGTCGTGGGCACTGAAGCTTTCTTT
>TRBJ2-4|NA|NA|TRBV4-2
CASSQAVVISQINIQYF
TGTGCCAGCAGCCAAGCGGTTGTAATCTCTCAGATAAACATTCAGTACTTC
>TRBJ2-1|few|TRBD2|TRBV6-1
CASTGLGLTYEQFF
TGTGCCAGTACTGGACTAGGGTTGACGTATGAGCAGTTCTTC
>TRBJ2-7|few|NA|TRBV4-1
CASSQPLTALTPYEQYF
TGCGCCAGCAGCCAACCCTTGACAGCGCTAACCCCCTACGAGCAGTACTTC
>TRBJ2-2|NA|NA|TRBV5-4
CASSSVVGSTGELFF
TGTGCCAGCAGCTCGGTGGTAGGGAGCACCGGGGAGCTGTTTTTT
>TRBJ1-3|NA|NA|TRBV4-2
CASSQEIQTSGNTIYF
TGTGCCAGCAGCCAAGAGATCCAGACCTCTGGAAACACCATATATTTT
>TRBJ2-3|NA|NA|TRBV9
CASSVEERMPSDTQYF
TGTGCCAGCAGCGTAGAGGAACGCATGCCTTCCGATACGCAGTATTTT
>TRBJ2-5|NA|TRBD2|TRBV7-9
CASSHRGGQETQYF
TGTGCCAGCAGCCATCGGGGGGGACAAGAGACCCAGTACTTC